This is a list of T cell receptor beta chains from one sample in a study of T cell changes during pregnancy in multiple sclerosis. The data were produced by immunoSEQ multiplex PCR, yet TCRdb's version contains in-frame clones alone and is incomplete. Of more than 65,000 clones listed, around 90% are singletons. The sequenced sample was peripheral blood, obtained after pregnancy. All receptors derive from a female donor in good health, enrolled as a control in a pregnancy study. Each CDR3 is given with its conserved first and last residue. D genes are given only for firm matches.

CASSPPGDTEAFF,13,TRBJ1-1,TRBV18,-
CASRRQGYQETQYF,14,TRBJ2-5,TRBV7-9,TRBD1
CASSLGGGTDTQYF,14,TRBJ2-3,TRBV5-1,TRBD2
CASSYKGSGWYEQYF,15,TRBJ2-7,TRBV5-6,-
CASSFREQGMQYGYTF,16,TRBJ1-2,TRBV27,-
CAIRLGQQGGYTF,13,TRBJ1-2,TRBV10-3,TRBD1
CASSPSREQGALGNIQYF,18,TRBJ2-4,TRBV7-2,TRBD1
CASSWGLAGDRNF,13,TRBJ2-7,TRBV11-2,TRBD2
CAIKPGQVSTDTQYF,15,TRBJ2-3,TRBV6-6,TRBD1
CASSKPIGTAAYGYTF,16,TRBJ1-2,TRBV21-1,-
CASSSGRNSYNEQFF,15,TRBJ2-1,TRBV7-9,-
CASSPPGEQFF,11,TRBJ2-1,TRBV7-8,-
CASSPGVRVTEAFF,14,TRBJ1-1,TRBV5-6,-
CASSPLSEQYF,11,TRBJ2-7,TRBV6-6,-
CASSSDRGSYEQYF,14,TRBJ2-7,TRBV27,TRBD1
CATSSGTANNSPLHF,15,TRBJ1-6,TRBV15,TRBD1
CASSSGTPSNQPQHF,15,TRBJ1-5,TRBV5-6,-
CASSEEGQLPSRFF,14,TRBJ1-4,TRBV2,TRBD1
CASSELEGLSEAFF,14,TRBJ1-1,TRBV6-1,-
CASSVKTGLAHLNTGELFF,19,TRBJ2-2,TRBV9,-
CASSLAMTANYGYTF,15,TRBJ1-2,TRBV7-2,-
CASGQMSPGHSNQPQHF,17,TRBJ1-5,TRBV12-5,-
CASSLERRGSRSPQHF,16,TRBJ1-5,TRBV7-2,-
CATSRDGSRGRYEQYF,16,TRBJ2-7,TRBV15,-
CASSLLAGGSSYNEQFF,17,TRBJ2-1,TRBV11-3,TRBD2
CASSQGAGYGYTF,13,TRBJ1-2,TRBV6-1,TRBD1
CASSPLAGDSETQYF,15,TRBJ2-5,TRBV18,TRBD2
CASSISAQNSYEQYF,15,TRBJ2-7,TRBV7-2,-
CAISGTDRRGYTF,13,TRBJ1-2,TRBV10-3,-
CAWRSAGQQFF,11,TRBJ2-1,TRBV30,-
CASSQIGGNGYTF,13,TRBJ1-2,TRBV4-3,-
CASSDGTSASYEQYF,15,TRBJ2-7,TRBV7-9,TRBD2
CASSTPGEVSYEQYF,15,TRBJ2-7,TRBV19,-
CAISRGLAGASSYNEQFF,18,TRBJ2-1,TRBV10-3,TRBD2
CASSETGGNYGYTF,14,TRBJ1-2,TRBV6-4,TRBD1
CAWSAGGGPLETQYF,15,TRBJ2-5,TRBV30,TRBD2
CASSSSFGQRTDTQYF,16,TRBJ2-3,TRBV7-9,-
CASSEFRGNWQPQHF,15,TRBJ1-5,TRBV6-1,-
CASSPITGQETQYF,14,TRBJ2-5,TRBV18,-
CASSRSGGAGQETQYF,16,TRBJ2-5,TRBV4-1,TRBD2
CASSLVPGPNTEAFF,15,TRBJ1-1,TRBV11-3,-
CASSPNGGAVTGELFF,16,TRBJ2-2,TRBV5-4,-
CAISESVWAGGYTF,14,TRBJ1-2,TRBV10-3,-
CASSPGLAFYEQYF,14,TRBJ2-7,TRBV9,-
CASSTEGDLTGELFF,15,TRBJ2-2,TRBV19,-
CASSLGGGVNQPQHF,15,TRBJ1-5,TRBV27,-
CASSLPGDSMNTEAFF,16,TRBJ1-1,TRBV7-8,TRBD1
CSVVGDRGKNEQYF,14,TRBJ2-7,TRBV29-1,TRBD1